This T cell receptor beta chain originates from a study of response to subunit inactivated influenza vaccine. TCRdb re-analysed the RT-PCR reads in MiXCR, keeping a single row per CDR3 protein. The sample yields more than 600,000 distinct CDR3 sequences, about 18% seen once. Details on this clonotype: The antigen is undetermined.

Notes on the study in general: The authors suggested that few new T cells are recruited per seasonal influenza vaccination.

The sample consisted of PBMCs from blood, taken more than 4 days after vaccination. This receptor was taken from a man aged 50 to 60 who received an inactivated influenza vaccine.

The CDR3 DNA reads TGCGCCAGCAGCCAAGAAGCGGTTTGGGGGGTGGATACGCAGTATTTT. This encodes CASSQEAVWGVDTQYF. The chain carries TRBV4-3 and TRBJ2-3, with D possibly being TRBD2 (6 bases). V was shortened by 0 bases and J by 6 bases, with 16 bases between the two germline ends. CDR1 LGHNA and CDR2 YSLEER come from the germline V gene. The CDR3 loop spans 16 amino acids.